One and the same sample provided the 27 T cell receptor beta chains below, sequenced in a study of PD-L1 blockade in urothelial cancer (dated by TCRdb to about 2017). The library was made by the immunoSEQ multiplex PCR assay. TCRdb re-hosts the immuneACCESS table, in-frame sequences only. Its copies lack some clones; in the studies checked, an unresolved V gene accounts for under half of them, and the cause for the rest is not known. This sample gives under 55,000 clones in total; approximately 80% of them show up just once. The ten most abundant clones make up about 5.6% of the sample. The material sequenced was PBMCs, taken around atezolizumab (anti-PD-L1) treatment. The receptors originated from a man aged 40-49 years with urothelial cancer.

The J gene is TRBJ2-3, the V gene TRBV4-3; 8 bases agree with TRBD2. The ends lost 3 bases at V and 0 bases at J; junction bases unmatched: 2. Per germline, CDR1 LGHNA and CDR2 YSLEER. The CDR3 is 15 residues long. As DNA, the CDR3 is TGCGCCAGCAGCCATCTAGCGGGTAGCACAGATACGCAGTATTTT. Its protein product is CASSHLAGSTDTQYF.

This chain uses TRBV11-1 with TRBJ1-1; 12 bases align to TRBD1. Trimming at V came to 4 bases and at J to 9 bases, leaving 9 bases not matched to a gene. CDR1 and CDR2 from the germline V gene are SGHAT and FQDESV (reference sequence). The CDR3 is 15 residues long. The CDR3 sequence is CASSSRGQGASQAFF. The CDR3 coding sequence is TGTGCCAGCAGCTCAAGGGGACAGGGGGCAAGTCAAGCTTTCTTT.

V gene TRBV4-3 combines with J gene TRBJ2-1; TRBD2 matches 10 bases. This CDR3 has 16 residues. J gave up 7 bases and V 4 bases, and 10 bases lay outside the gene matches. From germline, CDR1 is LGHNA and CDR2 YSLEER. The CDR3 region has the DNA TGCGCCAGCAGCCCCGGGAGCGGGAGGGGGGCAAATGAGCAGTTCTTC. Translating gives CASSPGSGRGANEQFF.

About this clone itself: A junction boundary mismatches the germline segment, possibly from a read error. The gene calls are TRBV10-3 and TRBJ1-1; a weak D match, TRBD1 (5 bases). The CDR3 has 12 amino acids. Germline values: CDR1 ENHRY, CDR2 SYGVKD. The CDR3 region is CAIRGPNAEAFF. CDR3 coding DNA: TGTGCCATCAGGGGGCCGAACGCTGAAGCTTTCTTT.

This chain joins TRBV29-1 and TRBJ2-5; 10 nucleotides match TRBD2. The CDR3 is 16 residues long. In germline, CDR1 is SQVTM, CDR2 ANQGSEA. With 4 bases clipped from V and 2 bases from J, the junction kept 10 bases outside the gene matches. The chain's CDR3 is CSVGSGTSDWQETQYF. As DNA, the CDR3 is TGCAGCGTTGGATCCGGGACTAGCGATTGGCAAGAGACCCAGTACTTC.

The chain carries TRBV30 and TRBJ2-7; TRBD1 might be the D (6 bases). The CDR3 sequence is 12 residues long. The V end lost 3 bases, the J end lost 2 bases, and 8 bases lay between the germline ends. Germline V gene lookup returns CDR1 GTSNPN and CDR2 SVGIG (reference sequence). The chain's CDR3 is CAWRTGPYEQYF. CDR3 DNA: TGTGCCTGGAGGACAGGACCCTACGAGCAGTACTTC. The variable domain in full, completed from reference TRBV30 and TRBJ2-7, reads SQTIHQWPATLVQPVGSPLSLECTVEGTSNPNLYWYRQAAGRGLQLLFYSVGIGQISSEVPQNLSASRPQDRQFILSSKKLLLSDSGFYLCAWRTGPYEQYFGPGTRLTVT.

This rearrangement joins TRBV15 to TRBJ2-3, with D maybe TRBD2 (5 bases). CDR1 is LNHNV, CDR2 YYDKDF, per germline (reference sequence). Trimming cost V 4 bases and J 2 bases, with 13 bases left between them. The CDR3 consists of 15 residues. For the CDR3, the DNA is TGTGCCACCAGCACAATAGCGCAGGCCACAGATACGCAGTATTTT. It specifies CATSTIAQATDTQYF.

The CDR3 here is CASKQSGTNYGYTF. In DNA form, the CDR3 reads TGTGCCAGCAAACAATCGGGGACTAACTATGGCTACACCTTC. This chain uses TRBV28 with TRBJ1-2; no definite D call. The germline V gene encodes CDR1 MDHEN and CDR2 SYDVKM. Trimming removed 7 bases at V and 0 bases at J, with 12 bases between. This CDR3 spans 14 amino acids.

The V gene is TRBV5-8, the J gene TRBJ2-2; D unresolved. Trimming took 1 base from V and 4 from J, leaving 8 bases between them. The CDR3 loop spans 14 amino acids. Per the germline V gene, CDR1 is SGHTS and CDR2 is YDEGEE. CDR3 sequence: CASSLRVGTGELFF. In DNA, the CDR3 is TGTGCCAGCAGCTTGCGGGTTGGCACCGGGGAGCTGTTTTTT.

This chain uses TRBV28 with TRBJ1-4; 10 bases are shared with TRBD1. The CDR3 extends over 14 amino acids. Per the germline V gene, CDR1 is MDHEN and CDR2 is SYDVKM. V lost 3 bases to trimming and J lost 10 bases; unmatched junction nucleotides: 5. CDR3 protein: CASSFAGQGRKLFF. CDR3 nucleotides: TGTGCCAGCAGTTTCGCGGGACAGGGGAGAAAACTGTTTTTT.

The chain has TRBV6-6 and TRBJ2-4, with 8 bases that match TRBD1. This CDR3 is 13 amino acids long. Germline CDR1 and CDR2: MNHNY and SVGAGI (reference sequence). V shed 0 bases, J shed 15 bases, and the junction held 7 bases outside the gene matches. CDR3 in amino acids: CASSYSSSGQGYF. CDR3 nucleotide sequence: TGTGCCAGCAGTTACTCGAGTTCCGGACAGGGGTACTTC.

The rearrangement uses TRBV27 and TRBJ2-7; a possible D gene is TRBD2 (5 bases). Germline CDR1 and CDR2: MNHEY and SMNVEV (reference sequence). Trimming removed 10 bases at V and 2 bases at J, with 12 bases between. This CDR3 has 12 residues. The CDR3 nucleotides are TGTGCCACCGGAGGACCCACCTACGAGCAGTACTTC. Its translation: CATGGPTYEQYF.

The chain joins TRBV19 to TRBJ2-5; TRBD2 might be the D (7 bases). Germline V gene sequence: CDR1 LNHDA, CDR2 SQIVND (reference sequence). CDR3 size: 15 residues. The V and J ends lost 2 bases and 5 bases respectively, with 15 bases between them. DNA for the CDR3: TGTGCCAGTAGTATAAGGGGGGGCGCGAAGGAGACCCAGTACTTC. Encoded protein: CASSIRGGAKETQYF. Filled out from reference TRBV19 and TRBJ2-5, the complete variable domain reads DGGITQSPKYLFRKEGQNVTLSCEQNLNHDAMYWYRQDPGQGLRLIYYSQIVNDFQKGDIAEGYSVSREKKESFPLTVTSAQKNPTAFYLCASSIRGGAKETQYFGPGTRLLVL.

The V call is TRBV30, the J call TRBJ2-7; the D is unclear. The germline V gene encodes CDR1 GTSNPN and CDR2 SVGIG (reference sequence). V was clipped by 3 bases and J by 0 bases, with 9 bases between them. The CDR3 covers 13 residues. The CDR3 sequence is CAWRPESSYEQYF. The CDR3, as DNA: TGTGCCTGGAGACCCGAGAGCTCCTACGAGCAGTACTTC.

V gene TRBV28 combines with J gene TRBJ2-5, with 9 bases fitting TRBD2. From germline, CDR1 is MDHEN and CDR2 SYDVKM. CDR3 length: 12 residues. V was clipped by 7 bases and J by 7 bases; unmatched bases: 4. CDR3 amino acids: CASKGGGGTQYF. In nucleotides, the CDR3 is TGTGCCAGCAAAGGCGGGGGGGGGACCCAGTACTTC. Full variable domain (missing parts from reference TRBV28 and TRBJ2-5): DVKVTQSSRYLVKRTGEKVFLECVQDMDHENMFWYRQDPGLGLRLIYFSYDVKMKEKGDIPEGYSVSREKKERFSLILESASTNQTSMYLCASKGGGGTQYFGPGTRLLVL.

This clone has more than one count but fewer than ten. This rearrangement joins TRBV10-3 to TRBJ1-4; D may be TRBD1 (5 bases). The germline V and J ends were trimmed by 3 bases and 0 bases, with 11 bases remaining between them. The CDR3 spans 16 residues. In germline, CDR1 is ENHRY, CDR2 SYGVKD. The CDR3 DNA sequence: TGTGCCATCAGTGATACCCAGGGTTCAACTAATGAAAAACTGTTTTTT. This gives the protein CAISDTQGSTNEKLFF.

This chain connects TRBV13 to TRBJ2-1, with TRBD1 matching 9 bases. The J segment lost 3 bases and the V segment lost 0 bases, leaving 0 bases of the junction unmatched. Germline lookup yields CDR1 PRHDT and CDR2 FYEKMQ (reference sequence). This CDR3 has 15 amino acids. The CDR3 loop reads CASSLGTGGYNEQFF. The CDR3 DNA follows: TGTGCCAGCAGCTTAGGGACAGGGGGCTACAATGAGCAGTTCTTC.

The chain recombines TRBV9 with TRBJ2-3, with D possibly TRBD2 on 5 matching bases. Germline CDR1 SGDLS, CDR2 YYNGEE. The CDR3 consists of 15 residues. V was pared by 3 bases and J by 5 bases, with 16 bases between. The CDR3 DNA follows: TGTGCCAGCAGCGAGACCCCCACTAGTCGAGATACGCAGTATTTT. Translation gives CASSETPTSRDTQYF. Full variable domain (missing parts from reference TRBV9 and TRBJ2-3): DSGVTQTPKHLITATGQRVTLRCSPRSGDLSVYWYQQSLDQGLQFLIQYYNGEERAKGNILERFSAQQFPDLHSELNLSSLELGDSALYFCASSETPTSRDTQYFGPGTRLTVL.

This clone was counted once. This sequence joins TRBV15 and TRBJ2-2, with 10 bases identical to TRBD1. V was clipped by 8 bases and J by 3 bases; unmatched bases: 12. CDR1 is LNHNV and CDR2 is YYDKDF in the germline V gene (reference sequence). CDR3 length equals 17 residues. The CDR3 here is CATEPGQGKRDTGELFF. CDR3 nucleotide sequence: TGTGCCACCGAGCCGGGACAGGGGAAAAGAGACACCGGGGAGCTGTTTTTT. Full variable domain (missing parts from reference TRBV15 and TRBJ2-2): DAMVIQNPRYQVTQFGKPVTLSCSQTLNHNVMYWYQQKSSQAPKLLFHYYDKDFNNEADTPDNFQSRRPNTSFCFLDIRSPGLGDTAMYLCATEPGQGKRDTGELFFGEGSRLTVL.

V usage is TRBV7-9 and J usage is TRBJ1-1; the match to TRBD1 covers 9 bases. With 7 bases clipped from V and 4 bases from J, the junction kept 10 bases outside the gene matches. The germline V gene encodes CDR1 SEHNR and CDR2 FQNEAQ (reference sequence). There are 15 residues in the CDR3. The CDR3 sequence: CASKGQGPRGTEAFF. In DNA, the CDR3 is TGTGCCAGCAAGGGACAGGGCCCTAGGGGCACTGAAGCTTTCTTT.

This chain connects TRBV27 to TRBJ1-5; D unclear. Looked up from germline, CDR1 is MNHEY and CDR2 is SMNVEV (reference sequence). This CDR3 comprises 13 residues. V lost 4 bases and J 11 bases, leaving 15 bases between the germline ends. The CDR3 bases are TGTGCCAGCAGTTGGGGAGCGGGTTCTACCCAGCATTTT. This translates into CASSWGAGSTQHF.

The chain couples TRBV7-2 to TRBJ1-1; D may be TRBD1 (5 bases). The V gene lost 4 bases and the J gene lost 1 base, with 10 bases spanning the gap. The CDR3 extends over 14 amino acids. From germline, CDR1 is SGHTA and CDR2 FQGNSA. CDR3: CASSSRQTNTEAFF. CDR3 sequence (DNA): TGTGCCAGCAGCTCCCGACAGACGAACACTGAAGCTTTCTTT.

V gene TRBV5-1 combines with J gene TRBJ1-2; 9 positions agree with TRBD1. CDR3 length: 14 residues. The germline CDR1 and CDR2 sequences are SGHRS and YFSETQ. The trim removed 1 base at V and 8 bases at J, leaving 6 bases unmatched. Here the CDR3 reads CASSLPRTGEGYTF. The CDR3 DNA follows: TGCGCCAGCAGCTTGCCCCGGACAGGGGAGGGCTACACCTTC.

The rearrangement links TRBV7-2 to TRBJ2-3, with 9 bases aligning to TRBD2. The CDR3 covers 15 residues. The V segment lost 1 base and the J segment 5 bases; nucleotides outside the gene matches: 4. Germline loops: CDR1 SGHTA, CDR2 FQGNSA. DNA of the CDR3: TGTGCCAGCAGCTTAGTGGGCGGGAGGGGAGATACGCAGTATTTT. Residues: CASSLVGGRGDTQYF.

This clone was seen a handful of times. The chain links TRBV13 to TRBJ1-3; no definite D call. Trimming took off 3 bases at V and 0 bases at J, with 3 bases between the two ends. Germline V gives CDR1 PRHDT, CDR2 FYEKMQ (reference sequence). CDR3 length equals 13 residues. As DNA, the CDR3 is TGTGCCAGCAGCTTCAGCTCTGGAAACACCATATATTTT. This translates into CASSFSSGNTIYF.

This chain links TRBV7-8 with TRBJ2-1; D not resolved. The CDR3 extends over 15 amino acids. The V and J ends lost 4 bases and 0 bases respectively, with 10 bases between them. Per germline, CDR1 SGHVS and CDR2 FQNEAQ. CDR3 loop: CASSSLESSYNEQFF. DNA for the CDR3: TGTGCCAGCAGCTCCCTAGAGAGCTCCTACAATGAGCAGTTCTTC.

The J gene is TRBJ1-2, the V gene TRBV6-5, with D hard to call. V gave up 0 bases and J gave up 0 bases, with 11 bases separating them. The germline V gene encodes CDR1 MNHEY and CDR2 SVGAGI. This CDR3 comprises 16 residues. The DNA for the CDR3 is TGTGCCAGCAGTTACTCGAGACATCCATCTAACTATGGCTACACCTTC. Its protein product is CASSYSRHPSNYGYTF.